Shown below are 28 T cell receptor beta chains from a single sample sequenced in a study of blood T cell repertoires in COVID-19. The repertoire was sequenced with immunoSEQ multiplex PCR; TCRdb's copy has only in-frame clones and lacks some. The table shows more than 110,000 clones, with around 82% occurring only once. Material for sequencing was PBMCs or T cells enriched from blood (not recorded which). The source of these receptors is a man in his forties with acute COVID-19.

This rearrangement joins TRBV19 to TRBJ2-3; the D gene is possibly TRBD2 (6 bases). V lost 2 bases to trimming and J lost 0 bases, with 12 bases between them. CDR3 length: 16 residues. CDR1 is LNHDA, CDR2 SQIVND, per germline (reference sequence). The CDR3, as DNA: TGTGCCAGTAGTATATACCGGGGGACCAGCACAGATACGCAGTATTTT. It is translated as CASSIYRGTSTDTQYF.

Here the CDR3 reads CASSYGRTGGYEQYF. CDR3 DNA: TGTGCCAGCAGTTACGGTCGGACAGGGGGGTACGAGCAGTACTTC. The rearrangement links TRBV6-5 to TRBJ2-7; TRBD1 agrees at 10 bases. This CDR3 is 15 amino acids long. The germline V gene encodes CDR1 MNHEY and CDR2 SVGAGI. V trimming: 2 bases; J trimming: 4 bases; junction bases outside the gene matches: 5.

This clone turned up a few times. The chain has TRBV6-5 and TRBJ1-5, with a possible D match to TRBD1 (6 bases). The CDR3 runs 13 residues. CDR1 and CDR2 (germline): MNHEY, SVGAGI. Trimming removed 4 bases from V and 9 bases from J, with 13 bases in between. CDR3 protein: CASSLRGGVPQHF. CDR3 nucleotides: TGTGCCAGCAGTTTGAGAGGGGGGGTGCCCCAGCATTTT.

The chain links TRBV5-1 to TRBJ2-2; 11 bases are shared with TRBD2. This CDR3 spans 15 amino acids. Losses at the gene ends were 4 bases for V and 4 bases for J; bases not matched to a gene: 3. Germline V gives CDR1 SGHRS, CDR2 YFSETQ. CDR3 protein: CASSIGTSGTGELFF. Here the CDR3 DNA reads TGCGCCAGCAGCATTGGGACTAGCGGCACCGGGGAGCTGTTTTTT.

This clone has more than one count but fewer than ten. V usage is TRBV5-8 and J usage is TRBJ2-7; no definite D call. Trimming stripped 4 bases from V and 3 bases from J, with 11 bases between. Germline assignment: CDR1 SGHTS and CDR2 YDEGEE. The CDR3 totals 13 residues. CDR3 bases: TGTGCCAGCAGCCCGAGGCAGCTCTACGAGCAGTACTTC. This sequence encodes CASSPRQLYEQYF.

The CDR3 DNA reads TGTGCCAGTAGTCCGGACAGGGGAAGCAATCAGCCCCAGCATTTT. Translating it yields CASSPDRGSNQPQHF. The rearrangement links TRBV19 to TRBJ1-5; 9 bases align to TRBD1. J was trimmed by 1 base and V by 5 bases; bases with no gene match: 3. This CDR3 has 15 residues. CDR1 and CDR2 from the germline V gene are LNHDA and SQIVND (reference sequence).

The genes are TRBV19 and TRBJ2-1; TRBD2 aligns across 13 bases. V shed 5 bases, J shed 13 bases, and the junction held 5 bases outside the gene matches. Germline CDR1 reads LNHDA; CDR2 reads SQIVND (reference sequence). CDR3 length equals 13 residues. The CDR3 loop reads CASSPGLAGEQFF. CDR3 coding DNA: TGTGCCAGTAGTCCCGGACTAGCGGGAGAACAGTTCTTC.

The genes are TRBV5-4 and TRBJ2-7; 10 bases agree with TRBD2. Germline-derived CDR1 and CDR2 are SGHNT and YYREEE (reference sequence). The CDR3 extends over 18 amino acids. After removal of 4 bases from V and 0 bases from J, the junction contained 13 bases not matched to a gene. The CDR3 sequence: CASSPDLSGRRNSYEQYF. The CDR3 region has the DNA TGTGCCAGCAGCCCCGATCTTAGCGGGAGGAGAAACTCCTACGAGCAGTACTTC.

The rearrangement uses TRBV19 and TRBJ2-6; D may be TRBD1 (5 bases). Germline CDR1 LNHDA, CDR2 SQIVND (reference sequence). This CDR3 has 15 amino acids. Between the trimmed V and J ends, which lost 5 bases and 2 bases, there was a span of 10 bases. The DNA of the CDR3 is TGTGCCAGTAGTCCTAAGGGGACTGGGGCCAACGTCCTGACTTTC. Translating it yields CASSPKGTGANVLTF.

The table lists this clone with a few counts. This chain joins TRBV3-1 (or the pseudogene TRBV3-2) and TRBJ2-1; maybe TRBD2 (5 bases). V dropped 0 bases and J dropped 2 bases, with 8 bases sitting between them. CDR3 size: 15 residues. Germline CDR1 reads LGHDT; CDR2 reads YNNKEL (reference sequence). CDR3 bases: TGTGCCAGCAGCCAAGACGAGGGAACCTACAATGAGCAGTTCTTC. This encodes CASSQDEGTYNEQFF.

This chain joins TRBV7-9 and TRBJ1-6; D unresolved. The CDR3 runs 15 residues. CDR1 and CDR2 from the germline V gene are SEHNR and FQNEAQ (reference sequence). V lost 1 base and J 7 bases, leaving 11 bases between the germline ends. CDR3 nucleotide sequence: TGTGCCAGCAGCTTAGTTGGGTTCGGGAATTCACCCCTCCACTTT. It is translated as CASSLVGFGNSPLHF.

V and J are TRBV6-6 and TRBJ1-1; no clear D. V lost 6 bases and J lost 1, with 3 bases in between. Germline-derived CDR1 and CDR2 are MNHNY and SVGAGI (reference sequence). CDR3 length: 11 amino acids. CDR3 DNA: TGTGCCAGCAGCCGGAACACTGAAGCTTTCTTT. Translated, it gives CASSRNTEAFF.

This chain joins TRBV11-3 and TRBJ2-3; the D gene is possibly TRBD2 (5 bases). Germline V gene data show CDR1 as SGHNT and CDR2 as YENEEA. The V gene lost 0 bases and the J gene lost 6 bases, with 7 bases spanning the gap. This CDR3 spans 13 amino acids. CDR3 residues: CASSLDWRDTQYF. For the CDR3, the DNA is TGTGCCAGCAGCTTAGACTGGAGGGATACGCAGTATTTT.

Only one count was recorded for this clone. The genes are TRBV19 and TRBJ1-2, with TRBD1 matching over 9 bases. The V segment lost 10 bases and the J segment 6 bases; nucleotides outside the gene matches: 21. This CDR3 has 17 residues. Germline values: CDR1 LNHDA, CDR2 SQIVND (reference sequence). The DNA of the CDR3 is TGTGCCACCTACCCAGGGGGATGGACAGGGGAGAAGGATGGCTACACCTTC. It is translated as CATYPGGWTGEKDGYTF. Full variable domain (remainder filled in from reference TRBV19 and TRBJ1-2): DGGITQSPKYLFRKEGQNVTLSCEQNLNHDAMYWYRQDPGQGLRLIYYSQIVNDFQKGDIAEGYSVSREKKESFPLTVTSAQKNPTAFYLCATYPGGWTGEKDGYTFGSGTRLTVV.

V usage is TRBV11-2 and J usage is TRBJ2-1; 7 nucleotides align to TRBD2. Trimming removed 4 bases from V and 9 bases from J; junction bases left unmatched: 12. The CDR3 covers 15 residues. In germline, CDR1 is SGHAT, CDR2 FQNNGV. Here the CDR3 DNA reads TGTGCCAGCAGCTCCCAGGCGGGGGAGTGGAGTGAGCAGTTCTTC. It encodes CASSSQAGEWSEQFF.

The V gene is TRBV28, the J gene TRBJ1-1, with D perhaps TRBD1 (6 bases). This CDR3 contains 14 residues. Germline V lookup: CDR1 MDHEN, CDR2 SYDVKM. With 9 bases removed from V and 1 base from J, the gap between germline ends came to 15 bases. CDR3 sequence reads: CASFITGPNTEAFF. CDR3 bases: TGTGCCAGTTTCATAACAGGGCCGAACACTGAAGCTTTCTTT.

This chain uses TRBV28 with TRBJ2-5, with D uncertain. Trimming stripped 8 bases from V and 3 bases from J, with 16 bases between. This CDR3 has 14 residues. Germline loops: CDR1 MDHEN, CDR2 SYDVKM. The CDR3 DNA reads as TGTGCCAGCGTTGAGGCGGCGTTCGAAGAGACCCAGTACTTC. Encoded protein: CASVEAAFEETQYF.

The CDR3 loop is CATQQGGADTQYF. The CDR3 nucleotides are TGCGCCACTCAACAAGGGGGTGCAGATACGCAGTATTTT. This rearrangement joins TRBV10-1 to TRBJ2-3, with TRBD1 as a possible D gene (6 bases). Per the germline V gene, CDR1 is WNHNN and CDR2 is SYGVQD (reference sequence). Deletions cut 10 bases from V and 4 bases from J, with 15 bases between. The CDR3 is 13 residues long.

The V gene is TRBV2, the J gene TRBJ2-2; D remains unclear. Trimming took 2 bases from V and 7 from J, leaving 8 bases between them. Germline V gives CDR1 SNHLY, CDR2 FYNNEI. The CDR3 has 13 residues. CDR3 nucleotides: TGTGCCAGCAGTGAAATACGCGGCGGGGAGCTGTTTTTT. Amino acids: CASSEIRGGELFF.

The rearrangement joins TRBV10-3 to TRBJ2-1, with TRBD2 matching 12 bases. The CDR3 is 19 amino acids. From germline, CDR1 is ENHRY and CDR2 SYGVKD. Germline trimming cut 9 bases from V and 0 bases from J; bases unmatched to any gene: 15. This CDR3 reads CAIGTELAGGVSSYNEQFF. Here the CDR3 DNA reads TGTGCCATTGGGACGGAACTAGCGGGAGGAGTAAGCTCCTACAATGAGCAGTTCTTC.

This chain uses TRBV15 with TRBJ1-2, with D unclear. The CDR3 has 15 amino acids. V was cut by 0 bases and J by 2 bases, with 10 bases left in between. The germline CDR1 and CDR2 sequences are LNHNV and YYDKDF (reference sequence). CDR3 in amino acids: CATSRDRGENYGYTF. The DNA of the CDR3 is TGTGCCACCAGCAGAGATCGTGGGGAGAACTATGGCTACACCTTC.

This chain uses TRBV28 with TRBJ2-7; D possibly corresponds to TRBD2 (7 bases). Deletions cut 6 bases from V and 6 bases from J, with 21 bases between. The CDR3 covers 15 residues. The germline CDR1 and CDR2 sequences are MDHEN and SYDVKM. In DNA, the CDR3 is TGTGCCAGCAGGTTCGGGGGGCCGGGGGTAAGCGAGCAGTACTTC. Translation: CASRFGGPGVSEQYF.

The chain employs TRBV9 and TRBJ1-2; no clear D. The CDR3 is 16 amino acids. Germline V gene data show CDR1 as SGDLS and CDR2 as YYNGEE. V lost 3 bases and J 2 bases, leaving 17 bases between the germline ends. The chain's CDR3 is CASSAGLGYGNYGYTF. The CDR3 nucleotides read TGTGCCAGCAGCGCCGGACTTGGGTACGGCAACTATGGCTACACCTTC.

The genes are TRBV7-2 and TRBJ2-1; maybe TRBD2 (5 bases). The CDR3 has 15 amino acids. Trimming stripped 0 bases from V and 3 bases from J, with 9 bases between. CDR1 SGHTA and CDR2 FQGNSA come from the germline V gene. The CDR3 here is CASSLAETNYNEQFF. The CDR3 DNA reads as TGTGCCAGCAGCTTAGCGGAGACTAACTACAATGAGCAGTTCTTC.

This chain joins TRBV4-2 and TRBJ2-3; 8 positions agree with TRBD1. Trimming took 0 bases from V and 5 from J; bases not matched to a gene: 13. Germline lookup yields CDR1 LGHNA and CDR2 YNFKEQ. This CDR3 region has 18 residues. The CDR3 region has the DNA TGTGCCAGCAGCCAAGATCTACAGGGGGTAATACTAGAAGATACGCAGTATTTT. The encoded protein is CASSQDLQGVILEDTQYF.

V gene TRBV4-3 combines with J gene TRBJ1-1; the D is unclear. This CDR3 is 15 amino acids long. The germline CDR1 and CDR2 sequences are LGHNA and YSLEER. Trimming took 1 base from V and 1 from J, leaving 10 bases between them. CDR3 in amino acids: CASSQGLAENTEAFF. As DNA, the CDR3 is TGCGCCAGCAGCCAAGGTTTGGCAGAGAACACTGAAGCTTTCTTT.

This clone is a singleton in its sample. The CDR3 DNA reads as TGTGCCAGCAGGACGGGACAGGGGAACACCGGGGAGCTGTTTTTT. As protein: CASRTGQGNTGELFF. J is TRBJ2-2 and V is TRBV28, with 9 bases fitting TRBD1. The germline gives CDR1 MDHEN, CDR2 SYDVKM. V gave up 6 bases and J gave up 1 base; unmatched junction bases: 3. The CDR3 is 15 residues long.

The genes are TRBV10-2 and TRBJ2-7, with D possibly matching TRBD1 (5 bases). The CDR3 length is 15 residues. The germline CDR1 and CDR2 sequences are WSHSY and SAAADI. V was shortened by 5 bases and J by 0 bases, with 14 bases between the two germline ends. In nucleotides, the CDR3 is TGCGCCAGCAGTTCCCTCGACACAGGCTCCTACGAGCAGTACTTC. It encodes CASSSLDTGSYEQYF.